Listed below are T cell receptor beta chains from one sample, sequenced in a study of OX40 agonist ivuxolimab in advanced cancers. Assay used: immunoSEQ multiplex PCR; TCRdb lists only in-frame clones, some missing. The sample includes approximately 50,000 clones, roughly nine tenths of them seen just once. This sample comprised CD4+ or CD8+ T cells sorted from blood, obtained in a trial of the OX40 agonist ivuxolimab. These receptors came from an adult with an advanced solid tumor such as melanoma, head and neck, liver or kidney cancer. Both conserved end residues are part of each CDR3. The order of the fields is D gene, V gene, J gene, CDR3 DNA, CDR3 protein. A D gene is named only where the DNA matches it firmly.

D: TRBD2; V: TRBV27; J: TRBJ2-1; DNA: TGTGCCAGCAGTCAGACTAGCGGGGGGACCTACAATGAGCAGTTCTTC; CDR3: CASSQTSGGTYNEQFF
D: -; V: TRBV28; J: TRBJ1-2; DNA: TGTGCCAGCAGGTCCGCAGGGTCCAACTATGGCTACACCTTC; CDR3: CASRSAGSNYGYTF
D: TRBD1; V: TRBV14; J: TRBJ1-6; DNA: TGTGCCAGCAGCCGCTTGGGACAGGGGCAAAATTCACCCCTCCACTTT; CDR3: CASSRLGQGQNSPLHF
D: TRBD1; V: TRBV19; J: TRBJ1-2; DNA: TGTGCCAGTAGTATAGATCCCTCGACAGGGGCCTATCCTAACTATGGCTACACCTTC; CDR3: CASSIDPSTGAYPNYGYTF
D: TRBD2; V: TRBV7-2; J: TRBJ2-1; DNA: TGTGCCAGCAGCCGACGCACTTCACGGGGGGATGAGCAGTTCTTC; CDR3: CASSRRTSRGDEQFF
D: -; V: TRBV7-9; J: TRBJ2-3; DNA: TGTGCCAGCAGCTGGGTCGACACGCAGTATTTT; CDR3: CASSWVDTQYF
D: -; V: TRBV6-5; J: TRBJ1-5; DNA: TGTGCCAGCAGCTTGGATTCCGGGGTAGGGCGGCCCCAGCATTTT; CDR3: CASSLDSGVGRPQHF
D: TRBD1; V: TRBV7-7; J: TRBJ2-7; DNA: TGTGCTAGCAGTTCTGGACAGGGTTCGGGCGAGCAGTACTTC; CDR3: CASSSGQGSGEQYF
D: -; V: TRBV28; J: TRBJ1-3; DNA: TGTGCCAGCAGTTTAGGACAGCCTGGAAACACCATATATTTT; CDR3: CASSLGQPGNTIYF
D: TRBD2; V: TRBV5-4; J: TRBJ2-7; DNA: TGTGCCAGCAGCTTAAGGAGCGGGGGGCTTTACGAGCAGTACTTC; CDR3: CASSLRSGGLYEQYF
D: -; V: TRBV4-1; J: TRBJ1-3; DNA: TGCGCCAGCAGCCAAGAAGTGGCAGTGGGCTCTGGAAACACCATATATTTT; CDR3: CASSQEVAVGSGNTIYF
D: -; V: TRBV5-6; J: TRBJ1-1; DNA: TGTGCCAGCAGTTTGACAGACCGAGAAGCTTTCTTT; CDR3: CASSLTDREAFF
D: -; V: TRBV5-6; J: TRBJ1-2; DNA: TGTGCCAGCAGCTTACCGGACAACTATGGCTACACCTTC; CDR3: CASSLPDNYGYTF
D: -; V: TRBV6-5; J: TRBJ2-1; DNA: TGTGCCAGCAGTGTACTAGACCTGTCGGACGTCGCGCAGTTCTTC; CDR3: CASSVLDLSDVAQFF
D: -; V: TRBV30; J: TRBJ1-1; DNA: TGTGCCTGGAGATTTATGGGGACTGAAGCTTTCTTT; CDR3: CAWRFMGTEAFF
D: TRBD2; V: TRBV7-2; J: TRBJ2-5; DNA: TGTGCCAGCAGCCGGACTAGCGGGGGGTACCAAGAGACCCAGTACTTC; CDR3: CASSRTSGGYQETQYF
D: -; V: TRBV5-1; J: TRBJ1-3; DNA: TGCGCCAGCAGCGCGGGTATAGGAAACACCATATATTTT; CDR3: CASSAGIGNTIYF
D: TRBD1; V: TRBV15; J: TRBJ1-2; DNA: TGTGCCACCAGCAGGGACAGGGGGGATGGCTACACCTTC; CDR3: CATSRDRGDGYTF
D: -; V: TRBV28; J: TRBJ1-2; DNA: TGTGCCAGCAGGCGTGAGAACTATGGCTACACCTTC; CDR3: CASRRENYGYTF
D: -; V: TRBV30; J: TRBJ1-1; DNA: TGTGCCTGGACCGGGGGGCTAGGGGCTTTCTTT; CDR3: CAWTGGLGAFF
D: -; V: TRBV5-4; J: TRBJ2-7; DNA: TGTGCCAGCAGCTTGACCGCGGCCGAGCAGTACTTC; CDR3: CASSLTAAEQYF